The subject of this entry is one T cell receptor (beta chain). Which antigen it targets is not known. Qualities for individual bases were not recorded, and no much larger clone is one base off. CD8 naive samples were CD45RO-negative cells positively selected for CCR7, giving a CD45RA+CCR7+ population that excluded TemRA cells. The donors were healthy, HIV-negative adults who had no recently reported acute infections or vaccinations. All donors were Caucasian adults living in Nashville, Tennessee, USA. After blood collection by leukapheresis, PBMCs were isolated using Ficoll-Histopaque density gradient centrifugation and then cryopreserved in the vapor phase of liquid nitrogen. Purity and quantity of every magnetically sorted T cell population were checked by analytical flow cytometry. Genomic DNA was isolated from every sorted fraction and measured by UV absorbance on a Nanodrop 2000c. TCR CDR3 regions were amplified from genomic DNA by multiplex PCR using the deep immunoSEQ assay. Genomic DNA extracted from each cell subset was distributed evenly over all wells of several immunoSEQ 96-well plates, and each plate served as one replicate. For sorted subsets, around 0.2 ug genomic DNA, equal to 30,000 or so T cell genomes, was loaded into each replicate PCR. The purified libraries were quantified using a Qubit 3.0 fluorometer, sized with a Bioanalyzer 2100, and then quantified again using the KAPA Library Quantification kit. Each immunoSEQ 96-well plate was sequenced on its own single-read 150-cycle Illumina NextSeq 550 flow cell. Regarding the original processing steps: Because the immunoSEQ output included only junctional sequences and no quality scores, the filtering could not be the same as the filtering used for full-length reads. Sequences were annotated with PyIR, a Python wrapper for IgBLAST v1.9, using IMGT germline references to assign V/J genes and CDR3. Reads with weak V/J assignments (E-value above 1e-6), missing CDR3, stop codons, out-of-frame junctions, or ambiguous translated residues were removed. V3J clonotypes were defined by identical inferred V gene, J gene, and CDR3 amino acid sequence. Percentage overlap between repertoires was computed as shared unique clonotypes divided by the size of the smaller repertoire. RTK rarefaction, the Chao1 estimator, and Recon v2.1 estimates of unobserved clonotypes were used to assess repertoire richness. Generation probabilities were computed with OLGA for all TCRbeta clonotypes obtained by the gDNA method from several donors. TCRdb carries this immuneACCESS record with in-frame sequences only. Its versions omit some clonotypes, under half of them owing to an unresolved V gene in the studies checked, with the rest unexplained. V, J and clone size were drawn from that table, and D and trimming were deduced from the DNA. Present in this sample are 750,000 to 1,000,000 clones, nearly 95% of which were seen just once. In total, the top ten clones hold 24% of the sample.

The data were obtained in a study of shared clonotypes between healthy human individuals (dated by TCRdb to 2018 to 2021). About the study as a whole: A few men and two women, aged 18 to 49 years, made up the cohort. The study deeply sequenced blood TCR repertoires of five healthy adults to estimate repertoire size and the extent of clonotype sharing between individuals. For each donor, CD4 naive and CD4 memory were each given three plates, CD8 naive was given two plates, and CD8 memory was given one plate. Leukapheresis yielded between about 0.9 and 8.9 billion PBMCs per donor. Libraries were prepared and TCR repertoires were sequenced by different laboratories using diverse techniques, in order to increase sequencing depth and limit assay-specific biases.

CDR1 and CDR2, looked up from the germline V gene, are MNHNS and SASEGT. V is trimmed back by 8 bases and J by 11 bases, and the junction contains 13 bases that no gene match accounts for. Spanning cysteine to phenylalanine, the CDR3 consists of 13 amino acids. Of the read, only the CDR3 DNA is kept; its 39 bases are in frame from base 1. The investigation overall reported the following: Naive subsets generally had larger estimated clonotype richness than memory subsets did. Roughly 5% of naive CD4, 3.5% of naive CD8, 2.3% of memory CD4, and 0.4% of memory CD8 clonotypes were shared across several donors. Sampling was restricted to blood, and TCR repertoires in tissue are likely to differ from TCR repertoires in blood. Higher generation probabilities were observed for clonotypes shared by all four sorted-subset donors than for non-shared clonotypes. Because the study included only a small number of donors, the genetic and exposure-history diversity represented was limited. Incomplete sequencing was indicated by rarefaction of sorted-subset datasets, despite the large sequencing depth. Based on pairwise subsampling, the degree of clonotype sharing among donors was expected to be affected by sequencing depth.

The TCR sequence derives from a man aged 25 to 40 in good health. The sequenced sample was naive CD8+ T cells sorted from blood. The cell subset or site label of this sample denotes: CD45RA+CCR7+. The rearranged segments are TRBV6-1 and TRBJ1-1; 8 central bases correspond to TRBD1. The CDR3 region: CASWGAGGVGAFF. The nucleotide sequence is given as TGTGCCAGCTGGGGGGCAGGGGGCGTAGGGGCTTTCTTT.